What follows are 18 T cell receptor beta chains derived from one specimen sequenced in a study of T cell responses to AZD1222 COVID-19 vaccine. Some clones are missing from TCRdb's copy, which holds only in-frame ones; the method was immunoSEQ multiplex PCR. The data show 120,000 to 150,000 clones, approximately 94% seen once. Sequenced here: peripheral blood, sampled on day 0 of AZD1222 vaccination. The receptors derive from an adult in good health.

This clone was counted only a few times. The chain joins TRBV7-9 to TRBJ1-3; possible D gene TRBD1, 5 bases. V lost 1 base and J 2 bases, leaving 9 bases between the germline ends. CDR1 and CDR2 (germline): SEHNR, FQNEAQ (reference sequence). There are 15 residues in the CDR3. CDR3 residues: CASSLDGRAGNTIYF. The CDR3 nucleotides are TGTGCCAGCAGCTTAGACGGCAGGGCTGGAAACACCATATATTTT.

The chain combines TRBV19 with TRBJ1-1, with a tentative D call TRBD1 (5 bases). The V end lost 10 bases, the J end lost 5 bases, and 26 bases lay between the germline ends. This CDR3 comprises 16 residues. Per germline, CDR1 LNHDA and CDR2 SQIVND (reference sequence). DNA of the CDR3: TGTGCCACCCGACCAGGGACGGGACCGGGATTTACTGAAGCTTTCTTT. Its translation is CATRPGTGPGFTEAFF.

The rearrangement joins TRBV18 to TRBJ1-1, with 8 bases lining up with TRBD1. J was trimmed by 5 bases and V by 2 bases; bases with no gene match: 7. Per the germline V gene, CDR1 is KGHSH and CDR2 is LQKENI. The CDR3 has 15 amino acids. In nucleotides, the CDR3 is TGTGCCAGCTCACCAGTCCAGGGGGCGAGGACTGAAGCTTTCTTT. Its translation is CASSPVQGARTEAFF.

The rearrangement links TRBV5-1 to TRBJ2-6, with D perhaps TRBD1 (5 bases). The germline V gene encodes CDR1 SGHRS and CDR2 YFSETQ. V gave up 6 bases and J gave up 2 bases, with 9 bases separating them. The CDR3 runs to 14 residues. CDR3 nucleotides: TGCGCCAGCAATGACAGCCCTGGGGCCAACGTCCTGACTTTC. Its translation: CASNDSPGANVLTF. The full variable domain, completed using reference TRBV5-1 and TRBJ2-6, is KAGVTQTPRYLIKTRGQQVTLSCSPISGHRSVSWYQQTPGQGLQFLFEYFSETQRNKGNFPGRFSGRQFSNSRSEMNVSTLELGDSALYLCASNDSPGANVLTFGAGSRLTVL.

This chain links TRBV19 with TRBJ1-5; tentative D call: TRBD1 (5 bases). Deletions cut 7 bases from V and 3 bases from J, with 16 bases between. The germline V gene has CDR1 LNHDA and CDR2 SQIVND (reference sequence). The CDR3 loop spans 15 amino acids. DNA for the CDR3: TGTGCCAGTACCCGGGGCGAACTGATCAATCAGCCCCAGCATTTT. Its translation is CASTRGELINQPQHF.

J is TRBJ2-5 and V is TRBV9, with D perhaps TRBD1 (6 bases). Germline assignment: CDR1 SGDLS and CDR2 YYNGEE. This CDR3 contains 13 residues. V shed 4 bases and J shed 1 base, with 8 bases lying between them. The chain's CDR3 is CASSTDSQETQYF. CDR3 sequence (DNA): TGTGCCAGCAGCACGGACAGCCAAGAGACCCAGTACTTC.

The CDR3 here is CASSYGGHGNTIYF. The DNA for the CDR3 is TGTGCCAGCAGTTACGGGGGCCATGGAAACACCATATATTTT. The rearrangement uses TRBV6-5 and TRBJ1-3; possibly TRBD1 for D (6 bases). V was shortened by 2 bases and J by 3 bases, with 8 bases between the two germline ends. CDR3 length equals 14 residues. Germline lookup yields CDR1 MNHEY and CDR2 SVGAGI.

Remarks on this clone: At one boundary the junction diverges from the germline segment, which might be a read error. The chain couples TRBV7-9 to TRBJ1-2, with a weak D call TRBD1 (5 bases). This CDR3 contains 16 residues. CDR1 SEHNR and CDR2 FQNEAQ come from the germline V gene (reference sequence). The CDR3 coding sequence is TGTGCCAGCAGGTTAGGCCCCAGGGTAAGGCACTATGGCTACACCTTC. The encoded protein is CASRLGPRVRHYGYTF.

The chain combines TRBV27 with TRBJ2-7; D is possibly TRBD1 or TRBD2 (5 bases each). Germline values: CDR1 MNHEY, CDR2 SMNVEV (reference sequence). This CDR3 has 12 residues. The V gene lost 10 bases and the J gene lost 2 bases, with 12 bases spanning the gap. The CDR3 spells CAKRDLPYEQYF. The CDR3, as DNA: TGTGCCAAAAGGGACCTTCCCTACGAGCAGTACTTC.

In regard to this clone: A junction boundary mismatches the germline segment, possibly from a read error. CDR3 DNA: TGTGCCAGCAGTTCCCGGTTGCACGAGTTT. Protein product: CASSSRLHEF. The rearrangement joins TRBV7-9 to TRBJ2-3; D uncertain. Germline assignment: CDR1 SEHNR and CDR2 FQNEAQ (reference sequence). CDR3 length: 10 residues.

This rearrangement joins TRBV2 to TRBJ1-1; D gene unclear. V lost 6 bases, J lost 1 base, and 6 bases lay in between. Germline CDR1 is SNHLY and CDR2 is FYNNEI. The length of the CDR3 is 12 residues. This chain's CDR3 is CASRLTNTEAFF. CDR3 nucleotide sequence: TGTGCCAGCAGACTTACGAACACTGAAGCTTTCTTT.

The rearrangement uses TRBV5-1 and TRBJ2-3; D may correspond to TRBD1 or TRBD2 (5 bases each). CDR1 is SGHRS, CDR2 YFSETQ, per germline. The CDR3 totals 14 residues. The germline V and J ends were trimmed by 2 bases and 1 base, with 8 bases remaining between them. In DNA form, the CDR3 reads TGCGCCAGCAGCTTCGGGACGGGCACAGATACGCAGTATTTT. This translates into CASSFGTGTDTQYF.

The V call is TRBV3-1 (or the pseudogene TRBV3-2), the J call TRBJ2-2, with 7 bases matching TRBD1. The length of the CDR3 is 16 residues. CDR1 LGHDT and CDR2 YNNKEL come from the germline V gene (reference sequence). V gave up 3 bases and J gave up 6 bases; unmatched junction bases: 10. The CDR3 DNA reads as TGTGCCAGCAGCCACATACAGGGGATCGAGGCCGGGGAGCTGTTTTTT. Encoded protein: CASSHIQGIEAGELFF.

This clone was seen a few times. The V call is TRBV30, the J call TRBJ1-5; D perhaps matches TRBD1 (5 bases). Deletions cut 0 bases from V and 2 bases from J, with 5 bases between. The V gene's germline CDR1 is GTSNPN and CDR2 SVGIG (reference sequence). The CDR3 is 13 amino acids. CDR3 amino acids: CAWSVQGNQPQHF. The DNA for the CDR3 is TGTGCCTGGAGTGTACAGGGCAATCAGCCCCAGCATTTT.

The rearrangement links TRBV11-2 to TRBJ2-5; no clear D gene. Trimming removed 2 bases from V and 4 bases from J, with 5 bases in between. The CDR3 contains 12 residues. The germline V gene has CDR1 SGHAT and CDR2 FQNNGV. CDR3 region: CASSLTPETQYF. CDR3 coding DNA: TGTGCCAGCAGCTTAACTCCAGAGACCCAGTACTTC.

The chain employs TRBV11-2 and TRBJ1-5; tentative D call: TRBD1 (6 bases). This CDR3 is 17 amino acids long. Germline CDR1 reads SGHAT; CDR2 reads FQNNGV. The ends were cut back, 1 base at V and 3 bases at J, with 16 bases in the middle. DNA of the CDR3: TGTGCCAGCAGCTTAGGGACACAGGGTTCCATCAATCAGCCCCAGCATTTT. It is translated as CASSLGTQGSINQPQHF.

This clone came up once. This chain links TRBV19 with TRBJ2-3; the match to TRBD2 covers 13 bases. CDR1 is LNHDA, CDR2 SQIVND, per germline (reference sequence). Losses at the gene ends were 5 bases for V and 4 bases for J; bases not matched to a gene: 15. The CDR3 covers 19 residues. In nucleotides, the CDR3 is TGTGCCAGTAGTCCCCAGGCGGTACTAGCGGGAGGGCCACCAGATACGCAGTATTTT. Translation: CASSPQAVLAGGPPDTQYF.

This clone turned up a few times. The rearrangement links TRBV14 to TRBJ2-5; D is uncertain. Trimming shortened V by 1 base and J by 5 bases, and 8 bases separated the two germline ends. The CDR3 runs to 13 residues. Germline V gene sequence: CDR1 SGHDN, CDR2 FVKESK. The CDR3 DNA reads as TGTGCCAGCAGCCAAGGGACCTGGGAGACCCAGTACTTC. It is translated as CASSQGTWETQYF.